Listed below are T cell receptor beta chains from one sample, sequenced in a study of CD8+CD57+ T cells in acquired aplastic anemia. MiXCR, applied by TCRdb to the reads, yields one record per CDR3 protein. The sample contains a few hundred thousand distinct CDR3 sequences, roughly 61% of which appear only once. Sequenced material: sorted CD4+, CD8+, or CD8+CD57+ T cells (not recorded which) from PBMCs. These receptors all stem from a human donor with aplastic anemia. The CDR3 runs from the conserved cysteine through the conserved F or W. The order of the fields is clone size, J gene, D gene, V gene, CDR3 DNA, CDR3 protein. A D gene is named only where the DNA matches it firmly. A row's size may be missing; if present it is once, few, many or a size class.

many TRBJ2-3 TRBD2 TRBV9 TGTGCCAGCAGCGCCAGGACTAGCGGGGGCCCAGATACGCAGTATTTT CASSARTSGGPDTQYF
few TRBJ2-5 TRBD2 TRBV24-1 TGTGCCACCAGTGATCTACTAGCGGGAGAGGAGACCCAGTACTTC CATSDLLAGEETQYF
- TRBJ2-7 TRBD2 TRBV20-1 TGCAGTGCTACCCGACGGACTAGCGGGAGTATGTCCTACGAGCAGTACTTC CSATRRTSGSMSYEQYF
- TRBJ2-7 - TRBV7-2 TGTGCCAGCAGCCGCGACTACGAGCAGTACTTC CASSRDYEQYF
- TRBJ1-3 TRBD1 TRBV29-1 TGCAGCGTTGAACTTGGGACAGGGGCGAGAAACACCATATATTTT CSVELGTGARNTIYF
- TRBJ2-7 TRBD1 TRBV20-1 TGCAGTGCTAGACGGACAGGGGGCACCTACGAGCAGTACTTC CSARRTGGTYEQYF
once TRBJ2-5 TRBD2 TRBV7-2 TGTGCCAGCAGCTTAGCCACTAGCGGGGGATCTGAGACCCAGTACTTC CASSLATSGGSETQYF
- TRBJ2-7 - TRBV27 TGTGCCAGCAATAAGGGGTACGAGCAGTACTTC CASNKGYEQYF
many TRBJ2-7 TRBD2 TRBV7-3 TGTGCCAGCAGCTTAGGCGGGGGTAGCCACTACGAGCAGTACTTC CASSLGGGSHYEQYF
- TRBJ2-3 - TRBV24-1 TGTGCCACCAGTGATCCCGGACTCACCCCAGGGACAGATACGCAGTATTTT CATSDPGLTPGTDTQYF
many TRBJ1-4 - TRBV11-2 TGTGCCAGCAGCCGAAGAACCCATTCGTGGGGTGTGGAAAAACTGTTTTTT CASSRRTHSWGVEKLFF
- TRBJ2-7 TRBD1 TRBV20-1 TGCAGTGCTAGAGATCGGTGGGACAGGGACCCCTACGAGCAGTACTTC CSARDRWDRDPYEQYF
few TRBJ1-2 - TRBV20-1 TGCAGTGCTAGAGATGGGCGAGCACGGGGCTACACCTTC CSARDGRARGYTF
- TRBJ1-1 TRBD1 TRBV25-1 TGTGCCAGCAGAGCGACAGGGACGAACACTGAAGCTTTCTTT CASRATGTNTEAFF
many TRBJ2-2 TRBD1 TRBV6-1 TGTGCCAGTCGGTCGGGACAGGGAAACACCGGGGAGCTGTTTTTT CASRSGQGNTGELFF
- TRBJ2-2 TRBD1 TRBV5-4 TGTGCCAGCAGCTTCCTTCGGGACAGGGGCAACACCGGGGAGCTGTCTTTT CASSFLRDRGNTGELSF
many TRBJ1-2 - TRBV15 TGTGCCACCAGCAGAGATAGGACCCTGGGAGGCTACACCTTC CATSRDRTLGGYTF
- TRBJ2-1 - TRBV7-2 TGTGCCAGCAGCTTAACGGCGGTCGCAGGTATATTGGATGAGCAGTTCTTC CASSLTAVAGILDEQFF
- TRBJ2-5 TRBD1 TRBV9 TGTGCCAGCAGCGTAGTCTCGGGCGGAAGGGGGCGGGAGACCCAGTACTTC CASSVVSGGRGRETQYF
many TRBJ2-7 - TRBV20-1 TGCAGTGCTAGAGGACCCAACTACGAGCAGTACTTC CSARGPNYEQYF
- TRBJ2-5 - TRBV10-3 TGTGCCATCAGTGAATCGGTCGGGGACATCCAAGAGACCCAGTACTTC CAISESVGDIQETQYF
- TRBJ2-5 - TRBV15 TGTGCCACCAGCAGAGCATGGAGTTCCCAAGAGACCCAGTACTTC CATSRAWSSQETQYF
- TRBJ1-6 - TRBV7-2 TGTGCCAGCAGCTTTGTCAGTTTTTCTTCACCCCTCCACTTT CASSFVSFSSPLHF
few TRBJ2-5 - TRBV7-8 TGTGCCAGCAGCATAGGGCCCCAAGAGACCCAGTACTTC CASSIGPQETQYF
- TRBJ2-3 TRBD2 TRBV4-1 TGCGCCAGCAGCCATCTAGCGGGAGAGAGTGATACGCAGTATTTT CASSHLAGESDTQYF
once TRBJ2-1 - TRBV24-1 TGTGCCACCAGTGATTTCCACCAGGAGCAGTTCTTC CATSDFHQEQFF
- TRBJ2-5 - TRBV12-3/TRBV12-4 TGTGCCAGCAGGAGGCGGGAGACCCAGTACTTC CASRRRETQYF
- TRBJ2-2 TRBD1 TRBV15 TGTGCCACCAGCAGAGCGTCAGGGGGAAGTACCGGGGAGCTGTTTTTT CATSRASGGSTGELFF
- TRBJ1-6 - TRBV20-1 TGCAGTGCTAGATCCGGGAGGGATTCACCCCCCCACTTT CSARSGRDSPPHF
- TRBJ2-7 TRBD1 TRBV6-6 TGTGCCAGCAGGCCGGGACAGGGGGAGCAGTACTTC CASRPGQGEQYF
- TRBJ1-2 - TRBV20-1 TGCAGTGCTAGCATGGACATCTATGGCTACACCTTC CSASMDIYGYTF
- TRBJ2-1 - TRBV7-2 TGTGCCAGCAGCTACAGCATTGGGGACAATGAGCAGTTCTTC CASSYSIGDNEQFF
- TRBJ2-2 - TRBV2 TGTGCCAGCAGTGACGGCGGGGAGCTGTTTTTT CASSDGGELFF
- TRBJ1-6 - TRBV9 TGTGCCAGCAGAGTGACGGACTGGGGGAATTCACCCCTCCACTTT CASRVTDWGNSPLHF
many TRBJ2-3 - TRBV19 TGTGCCAGTAGTGCCCCCTCAGATACGCAGTATTTT CASSAPSDTQYF
- TRBJ1-5 - TRBV7-2 TGTGCCAGCAGCTCCCATCTAGAGCAGCCCCAGCATTTT CASSSHLEQPQHF
- TRBJ1-6 - TRBV20-1 TGCAGTGCTAGAAGGACACCGAATTCACCCCTCCACTTT CSARRTPNSPLHF
- TRBJ1-5 - TRBV24-1 TGTGCCACCAGTGACCCAGCCAGGCCCAATCAGCCCCAGCATTTT CATSDPARPNQPQHF
- TRBJ2-7 - TRBV14 TGTGCCAGCAGCCCTCAGAGGGGGTTCTACGAGCAGTACTTC CASSPQRGFYEQYF
few TRBJ2-1 - TRBV6-5 TGTGCCAGCAGTACAGGGCCCGATGAGCAGTTCTTC CASSTGPDEQFF
- TRBJ1-1 - TRBV10-3 TGTACCATCAGTGATCAATGGCAGATGATGAACACTGAAGCTTTCTTT CTISDQWQMMNTEAFF
- TRBJ1-2 TRBD1 TRBV7-8 TGTGCCAGCAGCTTGGAAAGACAGGGCTATGGCTACACCTTC CASSLERQGYGYTF
- TRBJ2-2 TRBD1 TRBV7-8 TGTGCCAGCAGCAACATCAGGGGGTTGGACACCGGGGAGCTGTTTTTT CASSNIRGLDTGELFF
- TRBJ1-6 TRBD1 TRBV2 TGTGCCAGCAGTGAGGCGACAGGGGGAAATTCACCCCTCCACTTT CASSEATGGNSPLHF
once TRBJ1-3 - TRBV9 TGTGCCAGCAGCCTCACCGACACGAGCTCTGGAAACACCATATATTTT CASSLTDTSSGNTIYF
- TRBJ2-7 - TRBV29-1 TGCAGCGTTGAAGCAGGGGGAGGGCTCGAGCAGTACTTC CSVEAGGGLEQYF
- TRBJ1-2 - TRBV24-1 TGTGCCACCAGTGAGGGACACCTGCTAGAGGGCTACACCTTC CATSEGHLLEGYTF
- TRBJ1-5 - TRBV6-1 TGTGCCAGCAGTGAAGCCGTGGCCCAGCATTTT CASSEAVAQHF
many TRBJ2-5 - TRBV27 TGTGCCAGCAGTTTAGTACCAACGTCCTCTGGGGTTGGGACCCAGTACTTC CASSLVPTSSGVGTQYF
- TRBJ2-1 - TRBV20-1 TGCAGTGCTAGAGTAGCGGAGTACTCCTACAATGAGCAGTTCTTC CSARVAEYSYNEQFF
- TRBJ2-7 - TRBV7-2 TGTGCCAGCAGCTTTGGCCGAGGGGTCCGATCCTTC CASSFGRGVRSF
- TRBJ2-2 - TRBV7-9 TGTGCCAGCAGCTCCCCCACCAACACCGGGGAGCTGTTTTTT CASSSPTNTGELFF
- TRBJ1-1 - TRBV9 TGTGCCAGCAGCGTAGAAGGCACAGCCATCACTGAAGCTTTCTTT CASSVEGTAITEAFF
- TRBJ2-3 - TRBV7-9 TGTGCCAGCAGCCCCACCAAGGGGTCCGGCACAGATACGCAGTATTTT CASSPTKGSGTDTQYF
few TRBJ2-6 - TRBV15 TGTGCCACCAGCTTCAACGGGGGTGGGTCTGGGGCCAACGTCCTGACTTTC CATSFNGGGSGANVLTF
once TRBJ2-3 TRBD2 TRBV2 TGTGCCAGCAGTGAATCCCGACTAGCGGGGATCACAGATACGCAGTATTTT CASSESRLAGITDTQYF
- TRBJ2-2 - TRBV6-1 TGTGCCAGCAGTTTCCTACAGGGTAACACCGGGGGGCTGTTTTTT CASSFLQGNTGGLFF